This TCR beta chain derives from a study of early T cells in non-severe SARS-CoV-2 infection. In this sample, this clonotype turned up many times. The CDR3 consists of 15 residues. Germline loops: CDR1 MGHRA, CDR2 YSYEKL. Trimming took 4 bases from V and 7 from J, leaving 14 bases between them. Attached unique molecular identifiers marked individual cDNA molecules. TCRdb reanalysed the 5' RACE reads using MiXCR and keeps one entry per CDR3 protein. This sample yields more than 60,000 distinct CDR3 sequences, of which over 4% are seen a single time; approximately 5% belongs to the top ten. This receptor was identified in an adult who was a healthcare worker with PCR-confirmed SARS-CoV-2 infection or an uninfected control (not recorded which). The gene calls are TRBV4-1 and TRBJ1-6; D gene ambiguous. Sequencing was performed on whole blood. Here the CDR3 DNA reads TGCGCCAGCAGCCTATGGGCCGGTATAAATTCACCCCTCCACTTT. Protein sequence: CASSLWAGINSPLHF.